These 14 T cell receptor beta chains share one sample of origin, sequenced in a study of CD8 T cells in ankylosing spondylitis. TCRdb re-derived calls from the 5' RACE reads in MiXCR, one entry per CDR3 protein. The table includes 300,000 to 350,000 distinct CDR3 sequences, less than 25% detected once. The sequenced sample was blood, either unsorted or a sorted T cell fraction (not recorded which). These TCRs come from a female donor with ankylosing spondylitis or in good health (not recorded which).

This clonotype occurred many times. This chain connects TRBV12-3 or TRBV12-4 to TRBJ2-7, with D possibly being TRBD1 (6 bases). The V end lost 8 bases, the J end lost 3 bases, and 17 bases lay between the germline ends. This CDR3 is built from 14 residues. CDR3 residues: CASAPPAGVYEQYF. The CDR3 bases are TGTGCCAGCGCCCCCCCCGCAGGGGTCTACGAGCAGTACTTC.

This clonotype was recorded a few times. The V call is TRBV12-3 or TRBV12-4, the J call TRBJ2-2; D might be TRBD2 (7 bases). Deletions cut 6 bases from V and 6 bases from J, with 17 bases between. The CDR3 has 15 residues. The CDR3 loop reads CASRLGGVRAGELFF. The CDR3 DNA reads as TGTGCCAGCAGACTAGGGGGGGTCCGAGCCGGGGAGCTGTTTTTT.

The chain carries TRBV6-2 or TRBV6-3 and TRBJ2-2, with no clear D. Deletions cut 5 bases from V and 4 bases from J, with 20 bases between. The CDR3 extends over 17 amino acids. Germline loops: CDR1 MNHEY, CDR2 SVGEGT. The CDR3 spells CASSPSRRPSGTGELFF. CDR3 DNA sequence: TGTGCCAGCAGTCCTTCTCGACGGCCCTCAGGCACCGGGGAGCTGTTTTTT.

The chain links TRBV2 to TRBJ1-5; D uncertain. The CDR3 totals 15 residues. CDR1 and CDR2 from the germline V gene are SNHLY and FYNNEI. V was cut by 0 bases and J by 8 bases, with 14 bases left in between. The CDR3, as DNA: TGTGCCAGCAGTGAAGCGCTTGGCACTCCCAAGCCCCAGCATTTT. Translating it yields CASSEALGTPKPQHF. Full variable domain (rest looked up from reference TRBV2 and TRBJ1-5): EPEVTQTPSHQVTQMGQEVILRCVPISNHLYFYWYRQILGQKVEFLVSFYNNEISEKSEIFDDQFSVERPDGSNFTLKIRSTKLEDSAMYFCASSEALGTPKPQHFGDGTRLSIL.

There are many counts of this clonotype. This chain joins TRBV20-1 and TRBJ2-3, with 8 positions matching TRBD2. Germline V gene lookup returns CDR1 DFQATT and CDR2 SNEGSKA (reference sequence). This CDR3 region has 15 residues. V shed 3 bases and J 6 bases; nucleotides not matched to a gene: 11. The CDR3 spells CSASEGLGVADTQYF. CDR3 DNA: TGCAGTGCTAGTGAGGGACTAGGGGTAGCGGATACGCAGTATTTT.

This chain connects TRBV29-1 to TRBJ1-4; weak D call: TRBD1 (5 bases). Trimming took off 6 bases at V and 2 bases at J, with 16 bases between the two ends. This CDR3 region has 15 residues. Per the germline V gene, CDR1 is SQVTM and CDR2 is ANQGSEA. CDR3 protein: CSVTGTRATNEKLFF. Written as DNA, the CDR3 is TGCAGCGTAACCGGGACTCGGGCGACTAATGAAAAACTGTTTTTT.

This clonotype occurred once. V and J are TRBV5-1 and TRBJ2-7; 10 positions match TRBD2. The CDR3 spans 17 residues. Trimming cost V 2 bases and J 3 bases; bases outside gene matches: 11. Per germline, CDR1 SGHRS and CDR2 YFSETQ. The CDR3 spells CASSFGSPRLAGYEQYF. CDR3 in DNA: TGCGCCAGCAGCTTTGGTAGTCCGAGACTAGCGGGCTACGAGCAGTACTTC.

The V gene is TRBV18, the J gene TRBJ2-7; maybe TRBD2 (5 bases). Germline lookup yields CDR1 KGHSH and CDR2 LQKENI. V lost 6 bases to trimming and J lost 12 bases, with 21 bases between them. This CDR3 is built from 13 residues. CDR3 protein: CASSEQASTDWYF. As DNA, the CDR3 is TGTGCCAGCTCGGAGCAGGCTTCCACGGACTGGTACTTC.

There are a few counts of this clonotype. This chain uses TRBV28 with TRBJ2-5, with 8 nucleotides matching TRBD1. The trim removed 8 bases at V and 5 bases at J, leaving 1 base unmatched. CDR1 and CDR2 from the germline V gene are MDHEN and SYDVKM. The CDR3 loop spans 11 amino acids. The CDR3 DNA sequence: TGTGCCAGCGGGGACAGGGAGACCCAGTACTTC. Amino acid sequence: CASGDRETQYF. Full variable domain (rest looked up from reference TRBV28 and TRBJ2-5): DVKVTQSSRYLVKRTGEKVFLECVQDMDHENMFWYRQDPGLGLRLIYFSYDVKMKEKGDIPEGYSVSREKKERFSLILESASTNQTSMYLCASGDRETQYFGPGTRLLVL.

The chain has TRBV11-3 and TRBJ2-2, with D perhaps TRBD1 (5 bases). V was trimmed by 6 bases and J by 5 bases, leaving 16 bases between them. The CDR3 length is 15 residues. In germline, CDR1 is SGHNT, CDR2 YENEEA. Here the CDR3 reads CASSGQGEETGELFF. The CDR3 DNA sequence: TGTGCCAGCAGTGGACAAGGGGAAGAAACCGGGGAGCTGTTTTTT.

In this sample, this clonotype turned up many times. The genes are TRBV20-1 and TRBJ2-3; tentative D call: TRBD2 (6 bases). V shed 4 bases and J shed 1 base, with 18 bases lying between them. The V gene's germline CDR1 is DFQATT and CDR2 SNEGSKA (reference sequence). This CDR3 is 16 amino acids long. The CDR3, as DNA: TGCAGTGCTACAATTCTAGCGCGGATAGGCACAGATACGCAGTATTTT. It is translated as CSATILARIGTDTQYF.

This chain uses TRBV18 with TRBJ1-4; the D gene is possibly TRBD1 (5 bases). Germline V gene data show CDR1 as KGHSH and CDR2 as LQKENI. The CDR3 loop spans 17 amino acids. V was pared by 4 bases and J by 6 bases, with 21 bases between. The CDR3 sequence is CASSRTLPGTDDEKLFF. The DNA for the CDR3 is TGTGCCAGCTCACGAACCCTCCCCGGGACGGATGATGAAAAACTGTTTTTT.

The gene calls are TRBV7-3 and TRBJ2-2; 15 bases are a match to TRBD2. Germline CDR1 reads SGHTA; CDR2 reads FQGTGA. Trimming took 4 bases from V and 7 from J; bases not matched to a gene: 10. CDR3 length: 18 amino acids. The CDR3 DNA reads TGTGCCAGCAGCTCGTCCGGAATGGGACTAGCGGGAGGCGGGGAGCTGTTTTTT. This codes for CASSSSGMGLAGGGELFF. Based on the CDR3 plus reference TRBV7-3 and TRBJ2-2, the full variable domain is GAGVSQTPSNKVTEKGKYVELRCDPISGHTALYWYRQSLGQGPEFLIYFQGTGAADDSGLPNDRFFAVRPEGSVSTLKIQRTERGDSAVYLCASSSSGMGLAGGGELFFGEGSRLTVL.

The chain has TRBV29-1 and TRBJ2-7; D possibly uses TRBD1 or TRBD2 (6 bases each). This CDR3 is built from 11 residues. Trimming removed 7 bases at V and 6 bases at J, with 13 bases between. Germline assignment: CDR1 SQVTM and CDR2 ANQGSEA. In DNA form, the CDR3 reads TGCAGCGCCGGAGGGGGAGGCGAGCAGTACTTC. Translated: CSAGGGGEQYF.